This T cell receptor (beta chain) is drawn from a study of cytomegalovirus exposure and HLA in healthy donors. V was pared by 0 bases and J by 6 bases, with 5 bases of the junction left unmatched. This CDR3 contains 15 residues. The germline V gene has CDR1 MGHRA and CDR2 YSYEKL. Primers for the PCR totalled 60 Vbeta and 13 Jbeta. The protocol was immunoSEQ multiplex PCR, while the TCRdb copy is restricted to in-frame clones and leaves out a portion. The profile shows about 130,000 clones, around four fifths of them singletons. The clonotype originates from a middle-aged woman in good health and CMV-seropositive. What was sequenced was PBMCs. The rearrangement joins TRBV4-1 to TRBJ1-2; 9 bases fit TRBD1. The DNA of the CDR3 is TGCGCCAGCAGCCAAGAGGACAGGGGAGGTCATGGCTACACCTTC. Translated, it gives CASSQEDRGGHGYTF.